What follows are 29 T cell receptor beta chains derived from one specimen sequenced in a study of Ad26.COV2.S vaccination and SARS-CoV-2 variants. This table comes from immunoSEQ multiplex PCR, and its TCRdb copy is limited to in-frame clones, with some not included. The data show about 370,000 clones, approximately 86% seen once. Documented treatment: about 20 received Ad26.COV2.S at low or high dose, single or two shots; about 5 received placebo; per-sample allocation not given. Repertoires come from day 63 after the first vaccine or placebo injection. Sequencing used peripheral blood, obtained in a trial of Ad26.COV2.S vaccine versus placebo. These receptors came from a person aged 18-65 years who received the Ad26.COV2.S COVID-19 vaccine or a placebo.

V and J are TRBV5-5 and TRBJ1-5, with 8 bases aligning to TRBD1. CDR3 size: 17 residues. V lost 4 bases to trimming and J lost 3 bases; unmatched junction nucleotides: 12. From germline, CDR1 is SGHKS and CDR2 YYEKEE (reference sequence). The CDR3 reads CASSPGQGNAYNQPQHF. CDR3 sequence (DNA): TGTGCCAGCAGCCCCGGACAGGGAAACGCTTACAATCAGCCCCAGCATTTT.

In this sample, this clone turned up a few times. The chain employs TRBV27 and TRBJ1-6; D possibly corresponds to TRBD1 (5 bases). The CDR3 spans 12 residues. The ends were cut back, 5 bases at V and 7 bases at J, with 6 bases in the middle. Germline CDR1 is MNHEY and CDR2 is SMNVEV (reference sequence). CDR3 nucleotide sequence: TGTGCCAGCAGTCACAGGAATTCACCCCTCCACTTT. Amino acids: CASSHRNSPLHF.

The V and J genes are TRBV27 and TRBJ2-5; 7 nucleotides match TRBD2. The V gene end was trimmed by 6 bases and the J gene end by 5 bases; junction bases not matched to a gene: 12. This CDR3 has 15 amino acids. The germline CDR1 and CDR2 sequences are MNHEY and SMNVEV (reference sequence). The CDR3 loop is CASRLSGLVSETQYF. The CDR3 nucleotides read TGTGCCAGCAGACTCTCTGGACTAGTTAGTGAGACCCAGTACTTC.

The chain links TRBV7-8 to TRBJ2-7; 11 nucleotides align to TRBD1. Germline-derived CDR1 and CDR2 are SGHVS and FQNEAQ. The CDR3 is 17 residues long. The ends lost 2 bases at V and 6 bases at J; junction bases unmatched: 12. CDR3 nucleotide sequence: TGTGCCAGCAGCTTAATTAGCGGACAGGGGGCGCTCCGCGAGCAGTACTTC. It encodes CASSLISGQGALREQYF.

V and J are TRBV7-2 and TRBJ1-1; no clear D gene. This CDR3 region has 12 residues. Between the trimmed V and J ends, which lost 3 bases and 6 bases, there was a span of 8 bases. Germline V gives CDR1 SGHTA, CDR2 FQGNSA. The CDR3 reads CASSLGAPEAFF. The CDR3 DNA is TGTGCCAGCAGCTTGGGAGCACCTGAAGCTTTCTTT.

This clone was detected only once. The chain couples TRBV16 to TRBJ1-1, with no clear D. The V gene's germline CDR1 is KGHSY and CDR2 FQNENV. V was trimmed by 4 bases and J by 4 bases, leaving 7 bases between them. The CDR3 loop spans 12 amino acids. The CDR3 sequence is CASSPVGTEAFF. DNA of the CDR3: TGTGCCAGCAGCCCTGTGGGCACTGAAGCTTTCTTT.

This clone was seen a few times. The chain uses TRBV4-1 and TRBJ1-4; D gene uncertain. The CDR3 covers 12 residues. The V end was cut by 1 base, the J end by 10 bases, with 7 bases between. Germline V CDR1 and CDR2: MGHRA, YSYEKL. The CDR3, as DNA: TGCGCCAGCAGCCAAGCCGGAGGAAAACTGTTTTTT. Its translation: CASSQAGGKLFF.

The rearrangement joins TRBV15 to TRBJ1-1; D is undetermined. V lost 8 bases and J 1 base, leaving 11 bases between the germline ends. The CDR3 contains 13 residues. Germline V gives CDR1 LNHNV, CDR2 YYDKDF (reference sequence). The CDR3 sequence is CATSKGRNTEAFF. For the CDR3, the DNA is TGTGCCACCTCCAAGGGAAGGAACACTGAAGCTTTCTTT.

This clone was recorded a few times. The V call is TRBV18, the J call TRBJ2-7; D uncertain. V was trimmed by 1 base and J by 5 bases, leaving 12 bases between them. The CDR3 length is 14 residues. Germline values: CDR1 KGHSH, CDR2 LQKENI. Here the CDR3 reads CASSPLPTSHEQYF. In DNA, the CDR3 is TGTGCCAGCTCACCACTCCCGACTTCCCACGAGCAGTACTTC.

This clone was counted between two and nine times. V gene TRBV3-1 (or the pseudogene TRBV3-2) combines with J gene TRBJ1-2; D uncertain. The CDR3 is made up of 15 amino acids. Trimming took 3 bases from V and 2 from J, leaving 13 bases between them. Germline CDR1 is LGHDT and CDR2 is YNNKEL (reference sequence). In nucleotides, the CDR3 is TGTGCCAGCAGCCAGCTAAGACACTTCAACTATGGCTACACCTTC. It is translated as CASSQLRHFNYGYTF.

This clone came up a few times. Other nucleotide sequences in the sample specify the same CDR3. CDR3 DNA sequence: TGTGCCAGCAGCGCGGGGAACACTGAAGCTTTCTTT. Translation gives CASSAGNTEAFF. The chain recombines TRBV7-9 with TRBJ1-1; D is uncertain. Trimming shortened V by 5 bases and J by 1 base, and 5 bases separated the two germline ends. The CDR3 is 12 residues long. CDR1 and CDR2 (germline): SEHNR, FQNEAQ (reference sequence).

The V call is TRBV13, the J call TRBJ1-2; D not resolved. Germline assignment: CDR1 PRHDT and CDR2 FYEKMQ (reference sequence). Trimming removed 5 bases from V and 8 bases from J, with 18 bases in between. The CDR3 extends over 14 amino acids. The CDR3 sequence is CASSIWTGSFGYTF. CDR3 DNA: TGTGCCAGCAGCATTTGGACGGGCAGCTTCGGCTACACCTTC.

The V gene is TRBV12-3 or TRBV12-4, the J gene TRBJ1-2; D is unresolved. V lost 5 bases to trimming and J lost 2 bases, with 3 bases between them. The CDR3 is made up of 11 amino acids. CDR3 sequence: CASSLNYGYTF. The DNA of the CDR3 is TGTGCCAGCAGTCTCAACTATGGCTACACCTTC.

The chain employs TRBV27 and TRBJ1-5, with D maybe TRBD1 (6 bases). Looked up from germline, CDR1 is MNHEY and CDR2 is SMNVEV (reference sequence). The CDR3 length is 16 residues. The V end lost 3 bases, the J end lost 0 bases, and 12 bases lay between the germline ends. CDR3 sequence reads: CASSLGTGFSNQPQHF. The CDR3 coding sequence is TGTGCCAGCAGTTTGGGAACAGGGTTTAGCAATCAGCCCCAGCATTTT.

The V call is TRBV9, the J call TRBJ1-1; 10 bases fit TRBD1. There are 14 residues in the CDR3. CDR1 and CDR2 (germline): SGDLS, YYNGEE. The J segment lost 5 bases and the V segment lost 4 bases, leaving 5 bases of the junction unmatched. The CDR3 reads CASSRGTGETEAFF. CDR3 sequence (DNA): TGTGCCAGCAGCAGAGGGACAGGGGAAACTGAAGCTTTCTTT.

The chain combines TRBV2 with TRBJ1-3; TRBD1 is a possible D gene (6 bases). There are 15 residues in the CDR3. From germline, CDR1 is SNHLY and CDR2 FYNNEI. Trimming pared 6 bases from V and 2 bases from J, leaving 14 bases between. The CDR3 region is CASRPTGFTGNTIYF. The CDR3 DNA follows: TGTGCCAGCAGACCCACAGGGTTTACTGGAAACACCATATATTTT.

The chain joins TRBV2 to TRBJ2-1; 10 positions agree with TRBD1. CDR1 is SNHLY, CDR2 FYNNEI, per germline. The CDR3 has 15 amino acids. Trimming at V came to 5 bases and at J to 4 bases, leaving 5 bases not matched to a gene. CDR3 bases: TGTGCCAGCAGTAACGACAGGGGGCATTACAATGAGCAGTTCTTC. Its protein is CASSNDRGHYNEQFF. The whole variable domain, remainder taken from reference TRBV2 and TRBJ2-1, is EPEVTQTPSHQVTQMGQEVILRCVPISNHLYFYWYRQILGQKVEFLVSFYNNEISEKSEIFDDQFSVERPDGSNFTLKIRSTKLEDSAMYFCASSNDRGHYNEQFFGPGTRLTVL.

V and J are TRBV10-3 and TRBJ2-2; maybe TRBD2 (6 bases). The germline V gene has CDR1 ENHRY and CDR2 SYGVKD. Trimming stripped 4 bases from V and 1 base from J, with 10 bases between. CDR3 size: 15 residues. The CDR3 spells CAISVGGRNTGELFF. As DNA, the CDR3 is TGTGCCATCAGTGTGGGAGGACGGAACACCGGGGAGCTGTTTTTT.

The chain links TRBV18 to TRBJ2-1; D unresolved. This CDR3 has 16 residues. Germline V gene sequence: CDR1 KGHSH, CDR2 LQKENI. Trimming took off 4 bases at V and 0 bases at J, with 13 bases between the two ends. This chain's CDR3 is CASSLQLTFSYNEQFF. CDR3 bases: TGTGCCAGCTCACTACAACTTACCTTCTCCTACAATGAGCAGTTCTTC.

This chain connects TRBV7-9 to TRBJ1-1, with a weak D call TRBD1 (6 bases). The CDR3 length is 14 residues. The germline V gene encodes CDR1 SEHNR and CDR2 FQNEAQ (reference sequence). The V gene lost 4 bases and the J gene lost 5 bases, with 14 bases spanning the gap. This chain's CDR3 is CASSYSTGRTEAFF. DNA for the CDR3: TGTGCCAGCAGCTATAGTACAGGGCGGACTGAAGCTTTCTTT.

V gene TRBV12-5 combines with J gene TRBJ1-4, with a possible D match to TRBD1 (6 bases). The germline V and J ends were trimmed by 1 base and 10 bases, with 13 bases remaining between them. Germline V CDR1 and CDR2: LGHNT, FRNRAP. The CDR3 has 14 residues. CDR3 amino acids: CASGLGGQGGKLFF. DNA of the CDR3: TGTGCTAGTGGTTTGGGGGGACAAGGGGGAAAACTGTTTTTT.

The chain is built from TRBV9 and TRBJ1-3; unclear D gene. This CDR3 is 15 amino acids long. Germline V gene lookup returns CDR1 SGDLS and CDR2 YYNGEE. The ends were cut back, 0 bases at V and 1 base at J, with 8 bases in the middle. As DNA, the CDR3 is TGTGCCAGCAGCGTAGACGGGGTATCTGGAAACACCATATATTTT. Its translation is CASSVDGVSGNTIYF.

This chain joins TRBV5-1 and TRBJ2-5, with 12 bases lining up with TRBD2. The germline CDR1 and CDR2 sequences are SGHRS and YFSETQ. The CDR3 runs to 16 residues. The ends lost 0 bases at V and 2 bases at J; junction bases unmatched: 2. This CDR3 reads CASSLGTSGDQETQYF. CDR3 coding DNA: TGCGCCAGCAGCTTGGGGACTAGCGGGGATCAAGAGACCCAGTACTTC. Together with reference TRBV5-1 and TRBJ2-5, the CDR3 gives the full variable domain: KAGVTQTPRYLIKTRGQQVTLSCSPISGHRSVSWYQQTPGQGLQFLFEYFSETQRNKGNFPGRFSGRQFSNSRSEMNVSTLELGDSALYLCASSLGTSGDQETQYFGPGTRLLVL.

This sequence joins TRBV5-1 and TRBJ2-3, with TRBD2 identical over 9 bases. CDR1 is SGHRS and CDR2 is YFSETQ in the germline V gene. After removal of 1 base from V and 2 bases from J, the junction contained 5 bases not matched to a gene. The CDR3 runs 16 residues. Here the CDR3 reads CASSLRLAGLTDTQYF. CDR3 nucleotide sequence: TGCGCCAGCAGCTTGCGGCTAGCGGGGCTCACAGATACGCAGTATTTT.

The chain combines TRBV23-1 with TRBJ1-5, with 7 bases that match TRBD1. TRBV23-1 is reported as an ORF; its role is uncertain. V lost 4 bases to trimming and J lost 2 bases; unmatched junction nucleotides: 14. The CDR3 totals 18 residues. The CDR3 nucleotides read TGCGCCAGCAGTCCCAAGGGTACAGGGGCCAGGGGCAATCAGCCCCAGCATTTT. Protein sequence: CASSPKGTGARGNQPQHF.

The genes are TRBV14 and TRBJ1-4, with D hard to call. Germline lookup yields CDR1 SGHDN and CDR2 FVKESK. V shed 1 base and J shed 8 bases, with 14 bases lying between them. The length of the CDR3 is 15 residues. The chain's CDR3 is CASSQVFGGGEKLFF. The CDR3 nucleotides read TGTGCCAGCAGCCAAGTATTTGGCGGTGGGGAAAAACTGTTTTTT. Together with reference TRBV14 and TRBJ1-4, the CDR3 gives the full variable domain: EAGVTQFPSHSVIEKGQTVTLRCDPISGHDNLYWYRRVMGKEIKFLLHFVKESKQDESGMPNNRFLAERTGGTYSTLKVQPAELEDSGVYFCASSQVFGGGEKLFFGSGTQLSVL.

The chain has TRBV19 and TRBJ2-1; 15 nucleotides line up with TRBD2. CDR1 and CDR2 (germline): LNHDA, SQIVND (reference sequence). The CDR3 is 16 amino acids. J lost 7 bases, V lost 3 bases, and 4 bases had no gene match. CDR3 sequence reads: CASSILGLAGGNEQFF. CDR3 sequence (DNA): TGTGCCAGTAGTATCCTTGGACTAGCGGGAGGGAATGAGCAGTTCTTC.

J is TRBJ2-2 and V is TRBV5-1, with TRBD2 matching over 12 bases. The CDR3 is 17 amino acids. Germline V lookup: CDR1 SGHRS, CDR2 YFSETQ. V shed 4 bases, J shed 4 bases, and the junction held 8 bases outside the gene matches. CDR3 loop: CASSPQGLAGTTGELFF. The CDR3 coding sequence is TGCGCCAGCAGCCCACAAGGACTAGCGGGGACCACCGGGGAGCTGTTTTTT.

This clone was recorded only once. V gene TRBV3-1 (or the pseudogene TRBV3-2) combines with J gene TRBJ2-2, with 7 positions matching TRBD2. The junction had 0 bases not matched to a gene; V was cut back by 1 base and J by 1 base. Germline values: CDR1 LGHDT, CDR2 YNNKEL (reference sequence). The CDR3 contains 15 residues. As DNA, the CDR3 is TGTGCCAGCAGCCAAGCGGGGGGGAACACCGGGGAGCTGTTTTTT. This encodes CASSQAGGNTGELFF.